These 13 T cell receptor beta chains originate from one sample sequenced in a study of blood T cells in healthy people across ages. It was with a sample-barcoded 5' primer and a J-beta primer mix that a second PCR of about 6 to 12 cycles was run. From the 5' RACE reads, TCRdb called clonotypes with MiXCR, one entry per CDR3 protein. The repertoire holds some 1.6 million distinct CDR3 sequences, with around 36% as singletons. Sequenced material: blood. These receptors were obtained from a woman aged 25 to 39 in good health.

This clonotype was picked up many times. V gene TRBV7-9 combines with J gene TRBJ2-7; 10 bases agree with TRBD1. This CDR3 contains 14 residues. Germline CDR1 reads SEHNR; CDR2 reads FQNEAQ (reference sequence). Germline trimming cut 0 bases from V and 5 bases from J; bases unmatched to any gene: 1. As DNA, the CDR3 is TGTGCCAGCAGCTTAGCCGGGACAGGGGACGAGCAGTACTTC. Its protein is CASSLAGTGDEQYF.

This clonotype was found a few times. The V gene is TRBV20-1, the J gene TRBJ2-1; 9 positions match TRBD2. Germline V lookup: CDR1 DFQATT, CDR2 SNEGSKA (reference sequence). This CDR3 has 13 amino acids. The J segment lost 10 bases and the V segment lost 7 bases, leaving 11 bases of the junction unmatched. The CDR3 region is CSGGIAGAPEQFF. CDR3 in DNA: TGCAGTGGGGGAATAGCGGGAGCCCCCGAGCAGTTCTTC.

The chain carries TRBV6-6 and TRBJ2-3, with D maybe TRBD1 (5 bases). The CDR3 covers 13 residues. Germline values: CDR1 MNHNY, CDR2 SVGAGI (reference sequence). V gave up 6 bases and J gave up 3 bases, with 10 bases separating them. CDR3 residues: CASRPRQTDTQYF. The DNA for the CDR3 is TGTGCCAGCAGACCCCGACAGACAGATACGCAGTATTTT.

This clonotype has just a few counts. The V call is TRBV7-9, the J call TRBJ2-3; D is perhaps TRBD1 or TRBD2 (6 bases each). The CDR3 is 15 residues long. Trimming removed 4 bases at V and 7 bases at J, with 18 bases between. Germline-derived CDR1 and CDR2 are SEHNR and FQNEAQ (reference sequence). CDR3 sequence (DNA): TGTGCCAGCAGCTCCTCGGAGGGGGTGTGGAATACGCAGTATTTT. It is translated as CASSSSEGVWNTQYF.

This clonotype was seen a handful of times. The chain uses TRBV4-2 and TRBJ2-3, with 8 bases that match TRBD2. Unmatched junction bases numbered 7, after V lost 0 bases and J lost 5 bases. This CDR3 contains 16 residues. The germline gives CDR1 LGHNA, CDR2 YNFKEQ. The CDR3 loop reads CASSQEDGRGKDTQYF. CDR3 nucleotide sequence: TGTGCCAGCAGCCAAGAGGACGGGAGGGGTAAAGATACGCAGTATTTT.

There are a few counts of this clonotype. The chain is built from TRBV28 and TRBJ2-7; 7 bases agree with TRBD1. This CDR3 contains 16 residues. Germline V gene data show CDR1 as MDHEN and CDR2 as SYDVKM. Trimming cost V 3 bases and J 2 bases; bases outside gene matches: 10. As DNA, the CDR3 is TGTGCCAGCAGTTTTTCCCCGGGACAGAGGACCTACGAGCAGTACTTC. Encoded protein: CASSFSPGQRTYEQYF.

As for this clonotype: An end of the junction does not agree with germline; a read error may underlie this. CDR3 nucleotides: TGTGCCAACAGCGAACAGGGGAACATTCAGTACTTC. It is translated as CANSEQGNIQYF. This chain links TRBV5-6 with TRBJ2-4; 7 bases align to TRBD1. The CDR3 loop spans 12 amino acids. Germline-derived CDR1 and CDR2 are SGHDT and YYEEEE.

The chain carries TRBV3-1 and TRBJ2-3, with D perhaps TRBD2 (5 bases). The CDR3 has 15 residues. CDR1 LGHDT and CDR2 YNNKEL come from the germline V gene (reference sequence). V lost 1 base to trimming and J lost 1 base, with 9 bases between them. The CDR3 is CASSQGSERTDTQYF. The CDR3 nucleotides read TGTGCCAGCAGCCAAGGTAGCGAACGCACAGATACGCAGTATTTT.

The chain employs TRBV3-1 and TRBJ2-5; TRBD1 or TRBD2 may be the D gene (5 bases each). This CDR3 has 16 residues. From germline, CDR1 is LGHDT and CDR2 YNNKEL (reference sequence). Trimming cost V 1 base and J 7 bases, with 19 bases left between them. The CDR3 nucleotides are TGTGCCAGCAGCCAAGTTAGCCAGCGGACAACGGGGACCCAGTACTTC. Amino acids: CASSQVSQRTTGTQYF.

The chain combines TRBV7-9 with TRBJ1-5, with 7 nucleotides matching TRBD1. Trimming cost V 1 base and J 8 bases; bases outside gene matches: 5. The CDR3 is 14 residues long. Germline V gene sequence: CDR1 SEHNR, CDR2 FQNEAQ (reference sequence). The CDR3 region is CASSLEAGGKPQHF. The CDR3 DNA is TGTGCCAGCAGCTTAGAGGCAGGGGGGAAGCCCCAGCATTTT.

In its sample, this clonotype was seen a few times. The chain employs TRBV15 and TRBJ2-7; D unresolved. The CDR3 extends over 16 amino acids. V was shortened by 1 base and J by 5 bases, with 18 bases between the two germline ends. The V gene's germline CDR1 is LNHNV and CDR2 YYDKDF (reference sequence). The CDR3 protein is CATSRGFPLSGNEQYF. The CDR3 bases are TGTGCCACCAGCAGAGGCTTCCCCCTAAGTGGGAACGAGCAGTACTTC.

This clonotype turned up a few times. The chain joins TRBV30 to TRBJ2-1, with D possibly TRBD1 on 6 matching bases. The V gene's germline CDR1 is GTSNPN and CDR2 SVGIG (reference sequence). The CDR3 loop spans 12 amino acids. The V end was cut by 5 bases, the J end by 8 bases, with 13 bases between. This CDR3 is CAWGGEGYEQFF. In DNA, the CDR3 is TGTGCCTGGGGGGGCGAGGGTTATGAGCAGTTCTTC.

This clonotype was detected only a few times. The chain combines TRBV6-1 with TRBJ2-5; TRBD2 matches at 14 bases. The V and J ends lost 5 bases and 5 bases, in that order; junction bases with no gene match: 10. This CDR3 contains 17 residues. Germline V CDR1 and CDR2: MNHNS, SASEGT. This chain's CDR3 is CASSISGTSGRGETQYF. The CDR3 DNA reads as TGTGCCAGCAGTATTTCCGGGACTAGCGGGAGAGGGGAGACCCAGTACTTC.